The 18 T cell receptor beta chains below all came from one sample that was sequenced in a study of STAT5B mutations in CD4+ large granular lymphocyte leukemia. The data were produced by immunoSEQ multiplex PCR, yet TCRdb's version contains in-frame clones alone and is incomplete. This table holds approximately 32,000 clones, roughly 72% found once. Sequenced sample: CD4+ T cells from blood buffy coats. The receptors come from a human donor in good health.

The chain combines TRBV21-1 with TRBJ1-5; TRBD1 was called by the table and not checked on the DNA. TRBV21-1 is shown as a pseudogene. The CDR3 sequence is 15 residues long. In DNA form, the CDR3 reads TGTGCCAGCCATCAACTTTGGGGCAGGGATCAGCCCCAGCATTTT. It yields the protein CASHQLWGRDQPQHF.

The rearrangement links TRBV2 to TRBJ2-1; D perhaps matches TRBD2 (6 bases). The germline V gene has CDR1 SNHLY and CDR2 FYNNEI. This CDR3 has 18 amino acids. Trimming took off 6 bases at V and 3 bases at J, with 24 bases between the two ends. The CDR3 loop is CASSESPNRGAVYNEQFF. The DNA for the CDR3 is TGTGCCAGCAGCGAATCCCCTAATCGCGGGGCCGTCTACAATGAGCAGTTCTTC.

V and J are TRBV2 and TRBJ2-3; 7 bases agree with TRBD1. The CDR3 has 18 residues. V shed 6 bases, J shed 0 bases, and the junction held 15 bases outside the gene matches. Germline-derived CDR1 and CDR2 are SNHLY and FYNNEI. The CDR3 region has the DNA TGTGCCAGCAGGGCGCGGCGGACAGGATCGACTAGCACAGATACGCAGTATTTT. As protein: CASRARRTGSTSTDTQYF.

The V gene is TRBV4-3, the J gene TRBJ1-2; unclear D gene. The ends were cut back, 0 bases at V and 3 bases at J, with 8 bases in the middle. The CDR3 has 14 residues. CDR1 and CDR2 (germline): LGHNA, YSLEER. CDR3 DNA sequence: TGCGCCAGCAGCCAAGATCTTGGGGACTATGGCTACACCTTC. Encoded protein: CASSQDLGDYGYTF.

The CDR3 DNA reads as TGCGCCAGCAGCTTGGCACCCGCAACTAATGAAAAACTGTTTTTT. This codes for CASSLAPATNEKLFF. This chain joins TRBV5-1 and TRBJ1-4; D gene unclear. The CDR3 has 15 amino acids. Trimming removed 0 bases at V and 0 bases at J, with 6 bases between. CDR1 is SGHRS and CDR2 is YFSETQ in the germline V gene.

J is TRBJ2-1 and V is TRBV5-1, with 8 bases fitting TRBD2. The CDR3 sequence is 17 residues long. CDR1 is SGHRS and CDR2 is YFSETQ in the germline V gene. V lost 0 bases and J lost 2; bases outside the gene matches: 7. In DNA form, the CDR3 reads TGCGCCAGCAGCTTGGTTAGTGGAGCGGGGGCCTACAATGAGCAGTTCTTC. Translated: CASSLVSGAGAYNEQFF. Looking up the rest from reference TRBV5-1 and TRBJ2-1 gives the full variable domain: KAGVTQTPRYLIKTRGQQVTLSCSPISGHRSVSWYQQTPGQGLQFLFEYFSETQRNKGNFPGRFSGRQFSNSRSEMNVSTLELGDSALYLCASSLVSGAGAYNEQFFGPGTRLTVL.

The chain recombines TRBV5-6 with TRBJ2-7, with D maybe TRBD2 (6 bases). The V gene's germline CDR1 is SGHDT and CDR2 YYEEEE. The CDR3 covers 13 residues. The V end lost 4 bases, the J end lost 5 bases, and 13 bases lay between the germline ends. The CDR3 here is CASSVAGIHEQYF. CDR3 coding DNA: TGTGCCAGCAGCGTCGCGGGGATCCACGAGCAGTACTTC.

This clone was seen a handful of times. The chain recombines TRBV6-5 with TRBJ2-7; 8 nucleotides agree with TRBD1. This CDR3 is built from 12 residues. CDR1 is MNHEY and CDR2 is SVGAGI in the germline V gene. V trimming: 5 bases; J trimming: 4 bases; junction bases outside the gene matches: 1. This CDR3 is CASSDRGYEQYF. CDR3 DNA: TGTGCCAGCAGTGACAGGGGTTACGAGCAGTACTTC.

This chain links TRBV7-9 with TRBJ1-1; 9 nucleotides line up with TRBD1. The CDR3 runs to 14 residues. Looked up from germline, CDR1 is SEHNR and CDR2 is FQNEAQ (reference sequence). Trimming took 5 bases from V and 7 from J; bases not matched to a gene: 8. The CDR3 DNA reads TGTGCCAGCAGCACAAACAGGGGGCGGGTTGAAGCTTTCTTT. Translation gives CASSTNRGRVEAFF.

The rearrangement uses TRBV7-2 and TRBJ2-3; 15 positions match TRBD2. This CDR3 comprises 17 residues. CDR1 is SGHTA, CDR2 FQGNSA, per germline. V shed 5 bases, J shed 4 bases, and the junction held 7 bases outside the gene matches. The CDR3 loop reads CASSTLGLAGGADTQYF. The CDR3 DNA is TGTGCCAGCAGCACCCTCGGACTAGCGGGGGGGGCAGATACGCAGTATTTT.

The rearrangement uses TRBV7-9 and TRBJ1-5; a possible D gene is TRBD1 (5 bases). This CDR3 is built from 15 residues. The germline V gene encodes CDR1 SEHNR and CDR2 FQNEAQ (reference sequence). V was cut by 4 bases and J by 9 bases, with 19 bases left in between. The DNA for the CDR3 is TGTGCCAGCAGCTCCCCCACCGGGACGGAGTGGCCCCAGCATTTT. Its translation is CASSSPTGTEWPQHF.

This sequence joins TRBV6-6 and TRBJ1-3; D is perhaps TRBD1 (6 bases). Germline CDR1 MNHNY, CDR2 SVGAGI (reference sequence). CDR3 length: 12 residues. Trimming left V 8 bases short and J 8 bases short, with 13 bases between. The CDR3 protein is CASGIRGDTIYF. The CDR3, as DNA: TGTGCCAGCGGAATAAGGGGGGACACCATATATTTT.

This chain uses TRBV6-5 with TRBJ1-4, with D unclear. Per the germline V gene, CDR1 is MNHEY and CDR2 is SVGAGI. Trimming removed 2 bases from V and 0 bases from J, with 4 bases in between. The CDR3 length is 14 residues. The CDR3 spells CASSYGATNEKLFF. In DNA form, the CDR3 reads TGTGCCAGCAGTTACGGAGCAACTAATGAAAAACTGTTTTTT.

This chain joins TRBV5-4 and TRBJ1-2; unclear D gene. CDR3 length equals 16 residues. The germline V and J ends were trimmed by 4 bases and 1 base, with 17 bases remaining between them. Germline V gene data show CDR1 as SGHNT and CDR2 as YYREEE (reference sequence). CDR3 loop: CASSRGTEQHNYGYTF. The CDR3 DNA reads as TGTGCCAGCAGCCGCGGAACTGAACAACATAACTATGGCTACACCTTC.

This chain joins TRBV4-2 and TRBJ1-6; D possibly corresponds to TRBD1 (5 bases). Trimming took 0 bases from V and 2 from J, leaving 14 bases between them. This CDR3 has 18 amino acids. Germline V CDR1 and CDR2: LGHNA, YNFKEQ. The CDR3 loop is CASSQDSGMKAYNSPLHF. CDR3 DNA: TGTGCCAGCAGCCAAGATTCAGGGATGAAGGCCTATAATTCACCCCTCCACTTT.

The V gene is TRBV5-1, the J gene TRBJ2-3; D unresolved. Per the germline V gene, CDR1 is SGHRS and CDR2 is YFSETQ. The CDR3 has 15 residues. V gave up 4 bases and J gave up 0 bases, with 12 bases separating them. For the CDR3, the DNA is TGCGCCAGCAGCCTGAAACGTCACAGCACAGATACGCAGTATTTT. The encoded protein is CASSLKRHSTDTQYF.

The CDR3 sequence is CSVEDRTGYGYTF. The CDR3 region has the DNA TGCAGCGTTGAAGACCGTACGGGCTATGGCTACACCTTC. The chain combines TRBV29-1 with TRBJ1-2; D gene unclear. V lost 0 bases, J lost 4 bases, and 9 bases lay in between. Germline lookup yields CDR1 SQVTM and CDR2 ANQGSEA. This CDR3 is 13 amino acids long.

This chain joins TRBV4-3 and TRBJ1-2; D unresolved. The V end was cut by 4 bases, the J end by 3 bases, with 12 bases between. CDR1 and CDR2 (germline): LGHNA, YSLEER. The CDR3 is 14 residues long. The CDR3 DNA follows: TGCGCCAGCAGCCCTCGGACTGCCGACTATGGCTACACCTTC. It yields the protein CASSPRTADYGYTF.